The entry that follows covers one T cell receptor beta chain sequence. This table comes from immunoSEQ multiplex PCR, and its TCRdb copy is limited to in-frame clones, with some not included. The table has about 120,000 clones, approximately 95% seen once. The data belong to a study of cytomegalovirus exposure and HLA in healthy donors. While the first cohort had 500 to 700 subjects, the donors belonged to the separate validation cohort of about 110 subjects. This CDR3 is 14 amino acids long. The V end was cut by 1 base, the J end by 6 bases, with 12 bases between. The germline V gene has CDR1 SGHTA and CDR2 FQGNSA.

The chain combines TRBV7-2 with TRBJ2-5, with D perhaps matching TRBD2 (6 bases). Source material: PBMCs. The receptor comes from a man aged 18-30 years in good health and CMV-seronegative. The chain's CDR3 is CASSLETGAKTQYF. The CDR3 nucleotides are TGTGCCAGCAGCTTAGAAACGGGAGCTAAGACCCAGTACTTC.